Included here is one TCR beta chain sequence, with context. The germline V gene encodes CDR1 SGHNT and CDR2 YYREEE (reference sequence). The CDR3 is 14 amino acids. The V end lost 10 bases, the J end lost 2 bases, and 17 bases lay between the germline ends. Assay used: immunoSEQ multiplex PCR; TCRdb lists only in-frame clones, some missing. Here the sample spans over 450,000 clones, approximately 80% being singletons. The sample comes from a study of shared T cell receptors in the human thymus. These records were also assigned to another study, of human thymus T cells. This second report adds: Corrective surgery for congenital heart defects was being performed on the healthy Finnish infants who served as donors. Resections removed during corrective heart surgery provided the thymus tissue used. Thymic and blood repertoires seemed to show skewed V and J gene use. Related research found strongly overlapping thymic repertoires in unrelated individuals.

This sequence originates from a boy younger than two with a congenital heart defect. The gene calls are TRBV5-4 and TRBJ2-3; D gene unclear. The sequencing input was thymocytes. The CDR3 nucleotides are TGTGCCCCCCGAATATACGGGTACACAGATACGCAGTATTTT. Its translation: CAPRIYGYTDTQYF.